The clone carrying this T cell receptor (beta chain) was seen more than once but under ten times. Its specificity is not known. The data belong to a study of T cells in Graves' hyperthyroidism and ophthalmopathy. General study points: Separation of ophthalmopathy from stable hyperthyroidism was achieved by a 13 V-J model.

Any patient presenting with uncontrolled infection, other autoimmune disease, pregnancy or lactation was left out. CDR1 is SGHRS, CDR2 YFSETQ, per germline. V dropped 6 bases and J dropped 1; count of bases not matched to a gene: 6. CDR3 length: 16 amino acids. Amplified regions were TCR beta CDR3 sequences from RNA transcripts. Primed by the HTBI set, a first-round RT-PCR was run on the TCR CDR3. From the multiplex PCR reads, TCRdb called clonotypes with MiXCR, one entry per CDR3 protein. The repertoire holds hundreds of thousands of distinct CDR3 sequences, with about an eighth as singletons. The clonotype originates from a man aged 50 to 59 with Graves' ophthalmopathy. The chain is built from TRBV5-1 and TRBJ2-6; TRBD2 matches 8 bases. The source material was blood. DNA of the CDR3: TGCGCCAGCACAAGCGGGGGTAGTTCTGGGGCCAACGTCCTGACTTTC. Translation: CASTSGGSSGANVLTF.